A single sample gave rise to the 8 T cell receptor beta chains below, sequenced in a study of shared clonotypes between healthy human individuals. Sequencing used immunoSEQ multiplex PCR; TCRdb keeps in-frame clones, though not all of them. The repertoire holds roughly 1.4 million clones, with about 98.5% as singletons. Sequenced input: naive CD4+ T cells sorted from blood. Subset in this sample: CD45RA+ positively selected. These receptor sequences come from a man younger than 40 in good health.

The chain employs TRBV30 and TRBJ2-5; D gene unclear. V lost 2 bases, J lost 2 bases, and 9 bases lay in between. The CDR3 spans 13 residues. CDR1 and CDR2 from the germline V gene are GTSNPN and SVGIG (reference sequence). CDR3 residues: CAWSTQPQETQYF. CDR3 coding DNA: TGTGCCTGGAGTACGCAGCCTCAAGAGACCCAGTACTTC. The full variable domain, with the rest looked up from reference TRBV30 and TRBJ2-5, is SQTIHQWPATLVQPVGSPLSLECTVEGTSNPNLYWYRQAAGRGLQLLFYSVGIGQISSEVPQNLSASRPQDRQFILSSKKLLLSDSGFYLCAWSTQPQETQYFGPGTRLLVL.

J is TRBJ2-2 and V is TRBV7-2, with 7 bases aligning to TRBD2. Germline V gives CDR1 SGHTA, CDR2 FQGNSA. Germline trimming cut 5 bases from V and 7 bases from J; bases unmatched to any gene: 13. The CDR3 consists of 16 residues. CDR3: CASSPFEGGLGGELFF. The DNA for the CDR3 is TGTGCCAGCAGCCCCTTCGAGGGAGGGCTCGGCGGGGAGCTGTTTTTT.

The chain combines TRBV5-6 with TRBJ2-1; D might be TRBD2 (5 bases). From germline, CDR1 is SGHDT and CDR2 YYEEEE. The CDR3 length is 13 residues. V was shortened by 3 bases and J by 14 bases, with 18 bases between the two germline ends. The CDR3, as DNA: TGTGCCAGCAGCTGGGGTGAGGGAAGAGAGAAGTTCTTC. Translated, it gives CASSWGEGREKFF.

The genes are TRBV6-5 and TRBJ1-1; D not resolved. The CDR3 covers 16 residues. Germline loops: CDR1 MNHEY, CDR2 SVGAGI. V shed 4 bases and J shed 4 bases, with 19 bases lying between them. CDR3 loop: CASSFIGGQRVTEAFF. In DNA, the CDR3 is TGTGCCAGCAGTTTTATAGGCGGGCAGCGAGTCACTGAAGCTTTCTTT.

The chain recombines TRBV13 with TRBJ2-7, with 14 nucleotides matching TRBD2. V shed 0 bases and J 4 bases; nucleotides not matched to a gene: 2. The CDR3 runs 16 residues. Germline CDR1 and CDR2: PRHDT and FYEKMQ (reference sequence). The CDR3 DNA sequence: TGTGCCAGCAGCTTAGGGGGACTAGCGGGAGCGTACGAGCAGTACTTC. Amino acid sequence: CASSLGGLAGAYEQYF.

The chain couples TRBV7-9 to TRBJ1-2, with D possibly being TRBD1 (5 bases). CDR3 length equals 16 residues. The V gene lost 2 bases and the J gene lost 4 bases, with 17 bases spanning the gap. Germline V lookup: CDR1 SEHNR, CDR2 FQNEAQ (reference sequence). The CDR3 sequence: CASSLIRERGIYGYTF. Here the CDR3 DNA reads TGTGCCAGCAGCTTAATCAGAGAAAGGGGTATCTATGGCTACACCTTC.

This clone came up once. The chain has TRBV5-6 and TRBJ2-1; 12 nucleotides line up with TRBD2. V shed 4 bases, J shed 8 bases, and the junction held 10 bases outside the gene matches. Germline assignment: CDR1 SGHDT and CDR2 YYEEEE. There are 16 residues in the CDR3. The CDR3 here is CASSMPTSGRGDEQFF. In nucleotides, the CDR3 is TGTGCCAGCAGCATGCCGACTAGCGGGAGAGGGGATGAGCAGTTCTTC.

CDR3 loop: CASSPRGWGNTEAFF. Written as DNA, the CDR3 is TGTGCCAGCAGTCCGAGGGGGTGGGGGAACACTGAAGCTTTCTTT. V is TRBV7-8 and J is TRBJ1-1; D perhaps matches TRBD1 (6 bases). The germline V and J ends were trimmed by 6 bases and 1 base, with 15 bases remaining between them. Germline V lookup: CDR1 SGHVS, CDR2 FQNEAQ. The CDR3 is 15 residues long.